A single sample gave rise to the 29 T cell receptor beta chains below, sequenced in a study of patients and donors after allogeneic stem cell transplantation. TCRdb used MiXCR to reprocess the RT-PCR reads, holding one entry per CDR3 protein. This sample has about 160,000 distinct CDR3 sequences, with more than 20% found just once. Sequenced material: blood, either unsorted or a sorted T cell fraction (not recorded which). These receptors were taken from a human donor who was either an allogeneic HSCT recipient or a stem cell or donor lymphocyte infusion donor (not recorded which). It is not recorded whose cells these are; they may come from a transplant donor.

The CDR3 DNA sequence: TGCGCCAGCAGCTTGGGACTAGTATCGCTCGAGCAGTACTTC. This encodes CASSLGLVSLEQYF. The V call is TRBV5-1, the J call TRBJ2-7, with D possibly matching TRBD2 (6 bases). From germline, CDR1 is SGHRS and CDR2 YFSETQ. The CDR3 runs 14 residues. The germline V and J ends were trimmed by 0 bases and 6 bases, with 13 bases remaining between them.

CDR3 protein: CASSTGQQNTEAFF. The CDR3 nucleotides are TGCGCCAGCAGCACCGGACAGCAGAACACTGAAGCTTTCTTT. The rearrangement uses TRBV5-1 and TRBJ1-1, with a weak D call TRBD1 (6 bases). Trimming left V 4 bases short and J 1 base short, with 11 bases between. Germline V gene lookup returns CDR1 SGHRS and CDR2 YFSETQ. There are 14 residues in the CDR3.

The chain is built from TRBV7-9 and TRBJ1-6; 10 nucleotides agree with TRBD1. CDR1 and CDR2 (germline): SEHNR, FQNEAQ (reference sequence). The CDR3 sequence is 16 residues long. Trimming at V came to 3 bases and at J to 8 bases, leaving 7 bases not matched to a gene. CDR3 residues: CASSFGQGVLHSPLHF. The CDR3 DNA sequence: TGTGCCAGCAGCTTCGGACAGGGGGTTCTTCATTCACCCCTCCACTTT.

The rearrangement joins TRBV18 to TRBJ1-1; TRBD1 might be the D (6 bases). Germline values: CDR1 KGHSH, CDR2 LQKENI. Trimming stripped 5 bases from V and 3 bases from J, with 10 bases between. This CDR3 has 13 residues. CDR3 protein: CASSSHRDTEAFF. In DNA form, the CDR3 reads TGTGCCAGCTCATCTCACAGGGACACTGAAGCTTTCTTT.

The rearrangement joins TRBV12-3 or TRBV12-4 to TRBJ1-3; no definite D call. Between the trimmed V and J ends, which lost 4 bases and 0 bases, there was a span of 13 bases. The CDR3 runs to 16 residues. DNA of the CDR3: TGTGCCAGCAGTTCACATGGGGTTCCCTCTGGAAACACCATATATTTT. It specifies CASSSHGVPSGNTIYF.

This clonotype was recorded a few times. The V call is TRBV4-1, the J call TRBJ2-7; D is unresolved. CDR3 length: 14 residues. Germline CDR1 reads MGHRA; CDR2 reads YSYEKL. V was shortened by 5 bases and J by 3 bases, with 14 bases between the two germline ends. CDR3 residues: CASSAKEGIYEQYF. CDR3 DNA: TGCGCCAGCAGCGCCAAGGAAGGGATCTACGAGCAGTACTTC.

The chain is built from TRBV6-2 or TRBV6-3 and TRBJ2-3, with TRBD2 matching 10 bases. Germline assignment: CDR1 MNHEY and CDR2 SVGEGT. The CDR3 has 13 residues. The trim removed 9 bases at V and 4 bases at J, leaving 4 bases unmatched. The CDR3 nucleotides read TGTGCCAGTACTAGCGGGATATCAGATACGCAGTATTTT. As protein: CASTSGISDTQYF.

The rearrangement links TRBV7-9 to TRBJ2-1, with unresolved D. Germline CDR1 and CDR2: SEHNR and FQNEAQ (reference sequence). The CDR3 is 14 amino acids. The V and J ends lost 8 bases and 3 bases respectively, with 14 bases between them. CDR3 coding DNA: TGTGCCAGCTACTTGGACGGAATCTACAATGAGCAGTTCTTC. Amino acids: CASYLDGIYNEQFF.

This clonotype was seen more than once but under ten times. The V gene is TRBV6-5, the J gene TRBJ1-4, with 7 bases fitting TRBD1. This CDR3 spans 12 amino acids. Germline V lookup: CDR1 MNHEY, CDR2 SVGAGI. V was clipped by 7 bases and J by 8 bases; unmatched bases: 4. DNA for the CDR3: TGTGCCAGCAAGGCAGGGGGAGAAAAACTGTTTTTT. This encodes CASKAGGEKLFF.

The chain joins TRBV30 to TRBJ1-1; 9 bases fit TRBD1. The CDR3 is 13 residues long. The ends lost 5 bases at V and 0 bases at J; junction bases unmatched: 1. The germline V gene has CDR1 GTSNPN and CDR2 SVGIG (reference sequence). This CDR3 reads CAWGTGMNTEAFF. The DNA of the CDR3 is TGTGCCTGGGGGACAGGGATGAACACTGAAGCTTTCTTT.

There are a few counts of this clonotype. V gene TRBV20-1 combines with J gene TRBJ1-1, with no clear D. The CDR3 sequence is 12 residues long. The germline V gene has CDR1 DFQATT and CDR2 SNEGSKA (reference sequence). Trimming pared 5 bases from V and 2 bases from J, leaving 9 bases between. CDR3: CSAQTPNTEAFF. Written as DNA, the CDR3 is TGCAGTGCTCAAACACCCAACACTGAAGCTTTCTTT.

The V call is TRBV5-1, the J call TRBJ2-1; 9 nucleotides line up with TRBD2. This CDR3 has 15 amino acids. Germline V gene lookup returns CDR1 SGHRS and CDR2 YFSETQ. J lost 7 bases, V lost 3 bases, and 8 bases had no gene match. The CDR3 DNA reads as TGCGCCAGCAGCTCCCTAGCGGGGCCTCGGAATGAGCAGTTCTTC. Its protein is CASSSLAGPRNEQFF.

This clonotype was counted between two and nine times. The CDR3 region is CSVEVGTGEAFF. The CDR3 DNA sequence: TGCAGCGTTGAAGTTGGGACAGGGGAAGCTTTCTTT. The V and J genes are TRBV29-1 and TRBJ1-1; TRBD1 matches 9 bases. Trimming removed 1 base from V and 8 bases from J; junction bases left unmatched: 2. The germline V gene encodes CDR1 SQVTM and CDR2 ANQGSEA. This CDR3 is 12 amino acids long.

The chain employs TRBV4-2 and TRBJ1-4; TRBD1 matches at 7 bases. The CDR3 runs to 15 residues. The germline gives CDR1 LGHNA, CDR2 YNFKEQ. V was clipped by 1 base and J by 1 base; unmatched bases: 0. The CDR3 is CASSQGQGTNEKLFF. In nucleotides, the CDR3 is TGTGCCAGCAGCCAAGGACAGGGAACTAATGAAAAACTGTTTTTT.

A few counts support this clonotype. CDR3 protein: CASSLTSGGPLTGELFF. CDR3 nucleotides: TGTGCCAGCAGCTTAACTAGCGGGGGGCCCCTCACCGGGGAGCTGTTTTTT. The chain has TRBV7-3 and TRBJ2-2, with 10 bases aligning to TRBD2. Germline-derived CDR1 and CDR2 are SGHTA and FQGTGA. The V gene end was trimmed by 0 bases and the J gene end by 4 bases; junction bases not matched to a gene: 5. There are 17 residues in the CDR3.

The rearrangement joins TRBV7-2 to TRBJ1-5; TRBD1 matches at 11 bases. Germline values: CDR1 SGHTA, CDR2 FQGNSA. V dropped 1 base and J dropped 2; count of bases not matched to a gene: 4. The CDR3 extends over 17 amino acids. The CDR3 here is CASSLVGTGGGNQPQHF. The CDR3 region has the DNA TGTGCCAGCAGCTTAGTAGGGACAGGGGGTGGCAATCAGCCCCAGCATTTT.

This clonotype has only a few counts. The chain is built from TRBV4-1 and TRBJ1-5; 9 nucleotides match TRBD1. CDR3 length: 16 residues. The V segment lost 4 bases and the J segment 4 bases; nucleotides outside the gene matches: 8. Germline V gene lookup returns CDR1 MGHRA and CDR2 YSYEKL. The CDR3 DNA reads TGCGCCAGCAGCCTTACCCGGGGACAGGGAAATCAGCCCCAGCATTTT. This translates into CASSLTRGQGNQPQHF.

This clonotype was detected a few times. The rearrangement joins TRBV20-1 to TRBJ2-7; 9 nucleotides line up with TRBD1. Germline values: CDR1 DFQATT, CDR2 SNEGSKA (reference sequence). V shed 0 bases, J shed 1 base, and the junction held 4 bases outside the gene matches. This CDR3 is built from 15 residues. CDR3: CSARDGTGISYEQYF. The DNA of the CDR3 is TGCAGTGCTAGAGATGGGACAGGGATATCCTACGAGCAGTACTTC.

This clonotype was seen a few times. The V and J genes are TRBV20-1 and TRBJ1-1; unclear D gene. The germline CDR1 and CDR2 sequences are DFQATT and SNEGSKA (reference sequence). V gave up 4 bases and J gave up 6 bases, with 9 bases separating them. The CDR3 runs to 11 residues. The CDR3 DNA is TGCAGTGCTAATTCTCTCGCTGAAGCTTTCTTT. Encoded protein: CSANSLAEAFF.

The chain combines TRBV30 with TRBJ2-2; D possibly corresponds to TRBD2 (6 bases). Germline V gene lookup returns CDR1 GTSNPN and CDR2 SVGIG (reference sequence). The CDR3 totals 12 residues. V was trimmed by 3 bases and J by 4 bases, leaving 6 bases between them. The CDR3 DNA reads TGTGCCTGGAGGCGGGGCACCGGGGAGCTGTTTTTT. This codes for CAWRRGTGELFF.

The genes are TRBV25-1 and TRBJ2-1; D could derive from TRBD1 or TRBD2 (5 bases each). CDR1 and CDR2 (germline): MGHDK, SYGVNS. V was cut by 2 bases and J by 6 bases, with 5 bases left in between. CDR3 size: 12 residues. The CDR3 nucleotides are TGTGCCAGCAGTGAAGGGACCAATGAGCAGTTCTTC. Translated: CASSEGTNEQFF.

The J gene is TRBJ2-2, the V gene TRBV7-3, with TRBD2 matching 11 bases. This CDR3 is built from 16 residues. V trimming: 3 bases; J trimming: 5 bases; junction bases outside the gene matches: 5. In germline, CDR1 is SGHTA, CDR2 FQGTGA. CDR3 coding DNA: TGTGCCAGCAGCTTTAGCAGGACTAGCGGGACCGGGGAGCTGTTTTTT. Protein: CASSFSRTSGTGELFF.

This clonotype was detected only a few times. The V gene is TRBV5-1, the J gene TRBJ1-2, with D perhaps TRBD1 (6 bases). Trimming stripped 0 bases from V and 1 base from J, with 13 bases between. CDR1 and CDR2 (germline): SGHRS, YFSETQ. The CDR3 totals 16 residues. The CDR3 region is CASSLAGALFNYGYTF. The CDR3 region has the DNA TGCGCCAGCAGCTTGGCAGGGGCCCTATTTAACTATGGCTACACCTTC.

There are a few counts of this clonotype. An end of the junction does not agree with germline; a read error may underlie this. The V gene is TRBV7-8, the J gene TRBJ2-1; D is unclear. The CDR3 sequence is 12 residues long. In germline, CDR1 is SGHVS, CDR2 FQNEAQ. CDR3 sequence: CASSFIYDEQFF. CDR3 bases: TGTGCCAGCAGCTTCATCTACGATGAGCAGTTCTTC.

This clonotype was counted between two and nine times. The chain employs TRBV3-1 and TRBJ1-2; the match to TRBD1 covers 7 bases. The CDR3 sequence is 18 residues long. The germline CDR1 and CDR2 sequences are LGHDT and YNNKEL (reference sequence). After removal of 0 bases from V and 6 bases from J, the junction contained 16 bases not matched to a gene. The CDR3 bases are TGTGCCAGCAGCCAAGATTTGGGCCTATGGACAGGCCGCGATGGCTACACCTTC. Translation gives CASSQDLGLWTGRDGYTF.

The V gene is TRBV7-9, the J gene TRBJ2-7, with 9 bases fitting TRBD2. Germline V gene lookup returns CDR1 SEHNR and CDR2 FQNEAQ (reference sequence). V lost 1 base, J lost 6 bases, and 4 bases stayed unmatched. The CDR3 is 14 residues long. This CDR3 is CASSLELAGTEQYF. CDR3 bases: TGTGCCAGCAGCTTAGAGCTAGCGGGAACCGAGCAGTACTTC.

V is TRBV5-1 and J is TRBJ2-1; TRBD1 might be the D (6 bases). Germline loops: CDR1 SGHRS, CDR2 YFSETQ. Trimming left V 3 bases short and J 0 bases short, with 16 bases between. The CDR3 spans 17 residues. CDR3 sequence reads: CASSSVPTGSSYNEQFF. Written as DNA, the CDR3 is TGCGCCAGCAGCTCCGTACCAACAGGGAGCTCCTACAATGAGCAGTTCTTC.

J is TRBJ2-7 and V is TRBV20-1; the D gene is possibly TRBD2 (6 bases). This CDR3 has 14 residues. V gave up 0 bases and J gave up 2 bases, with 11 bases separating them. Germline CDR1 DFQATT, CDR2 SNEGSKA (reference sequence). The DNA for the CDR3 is TGCAGTGCTAGAGATCTTAGCGGCGCCTACGAGCAGTACTTC. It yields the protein CSARDLSGAYEQYF.

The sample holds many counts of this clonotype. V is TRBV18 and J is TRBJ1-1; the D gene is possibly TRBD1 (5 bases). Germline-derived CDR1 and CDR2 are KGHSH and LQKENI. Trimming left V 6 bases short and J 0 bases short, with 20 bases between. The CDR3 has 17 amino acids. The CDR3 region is CASSIGGRALMNTEAFF. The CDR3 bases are TGTGCCAGCTCTATCGGGGGAAGGGCGCTCATGAACACTGAAGCTTTCTTT.